This record concerns one T cell receptor (beta chain) sequence. It has no known antigen specificity. One base away there is no much larger clone; base qualities are not given. This entry is derived from a study of T cell responses to AZD1222 COVID-19 vaccine (dated by TCRdb to the early 2020s). With regard to the full study: TCR sequencing was performed for 230 to 250 trial participants, of whom roughly 200 were given two doses of AZD1222 and some 25 were given two doses of MenACWY control vaccine. Enrollment into the trials was organized by age into subgroups of 18-55, 56-69 and 70-plus years, and those subgroups contained roughly 150, 30 and 60 TCR-sequenced participants, respectively. General study outcomes and caveats: Spike-specific TCR breadth and depth rose significantly after two AZD1222 doses compared with day 0 and with MenACWY recipients. Reportedly, close to half of the unique spike-specific TCRs recognized epitopes lying outside the regions that are mutated in the B.1.351 and B.1.1.7 variants. Participants were mostly white British, with more females than males. The authors suggested clonal diversity may have been underestimated. Conclusions about previously exposed vaccinees are limited because only six or seven AZD1222 recipients were SARS-CoV-2 seropositive at baseline. The whole spike protein was spanned by vaccine-associated CD4 TCRs, and dominant responses were seen in regions 160-218 and 743-854. The 56-69-year group was small, and its depth increase did not reach significance, likely because of low power. No day 14 peak-response samples were available, so repertoires were characterized only after the peak T cell response.

Explained via the paper, the time point label denotes: about 28 days (+/-7) after the second vaccine dose. AZD1222 recipients whose second dose came at about 4 weeks and those whose second dose came at about 12 weeks were combined into one group, since spike-specific TCR depth and breadth did not differ between the two schedules. Samples from vaccinated people were obtained from the UK trials COV001 and COV002, which included a single-blind randomized controlled phase 2/3 trial of AZD1222 (ChAdOx1 nCoV-19) in healthy adults. For TCRbeta chain sequencing, PBMC samples were collected from trial participants at day 0 and at day 28 after the second dose. The V and J ends are trimmed by 0 bases and 0 bases, leaving 14 bases between them. CDR1 and CDR2, looked up from the germline V gene, are SGHDN and FVKESK. Taken from cysteine to phenylalanine, the CDR3 has 17 residues. Only the CDR3 DNA is retained, 51 bases long and in frame from the first base.

The CDR3 regions of human TCRbeta chains were subjected to immunosequencing. Regarding the original processing steps: TCRs in the repertoires were matched against a reference library of SARS-CoV-2-specific TCRs that had been generated with the MIRA antigen-specificity platform. Breadth meant the fraction of unique TCRs that were SARS-CoV-2-associated, whereas depth meant the fraction of total T cells that were SARS-CoV-2-associated. Using the MIRA data, each spike-specific TCR was assigned both to the spike region to which the TCR was reactive and to a CD4 or CD8 class. Log10-transformed breadth and depth values were compared by one-way ANOVA with Sidak's multiple comparisons tests. Not all clones reach the TCRdb copy of this immuneACCESS table, which keeps in-frame sequences only. Checked studies attribute under half of the gap to unresolved V genes and leave the rest unexplained. V, J and clone size are taken as reported in that table, and D and trimming were inferred from the DNA itself. The sample table holds 75,000 to 90,000 clones, of which roughly 90% were seen once. Clones ranked in the top ten supply around 4.5% of the sample.

The TCR comes from an adult who received the AZD1222 COVID-19 vaccine. Sequencing was performed on peripheral blood, taken 28 days after the second AZD1222 dose. The chain employs TRBV14 and TRBJ2-5; no D gene can be assigned with confidence. CDR3 region: CASSQEKAALYQETQYF. The DNA sequence is given as TGTGCCAGCAGCCAAGAGAAGGCAGCATTGTACCAAGAGACCCAGTACTTC.